Each of the 29 T cell receptor beta chains below was sequenced from the same sample in a study of cytomegalovirus exposure and HLA in healthy donors. The PCR used 60 Vbeta and 13 Jbeta primers. Data came from immunoSEQ multiplex PCR; TCRdb stores just in-frame clones and leaves some out. The top ten hold approximately 6.7% of the sample, which has 150,000 to 200,000 clones, roughly 80% seen once. Sequencing was done on a sample of PBMCs. The source is a man aged 25-45 years in good health and CMV-seropositive.

CDR3 sequence (DNA): TGCGCCACCCGACAAACCTTGAACACTGAAGCTTTCTTT. Its protein is CATRQTLNTEAFF. This chain links TRBV10-1 with TRBJ1-1, with no clear D. The CDR3 runs 13 residues. V lost 10 bases and J lost 0, with 12 bases in between. The germline CDR1 and CDR2 sequences are WNHNN and SYGVQD (reference sequence).

V gene TRBV7-2 combines with J gene TRBJ1-1, with a possible D match to TRBD1 (5 bases). The V gene's germline CDR1 is SGHTA and CDR2 FQGNSA. The V gene lost 1 base and the J gene lost 1 base, with 10 bases spanning the gap. CDR3 length equals 15 residues. In nucleotides, the CDR3 is TGTGCCAGCAGCTTAGTGTTTGACAGGAACACTGAAGCTTTCTTT. Translated: CASSLVFDRNTEAFF.

The chain has TRBV14 and TRBJ1-2; unclear D gene. Germline V lookup: CDR1 SGHDN, CDR2 FVKESK. There are 14 residues in the CDR3. V was trimmed by 1 base and J by 4 bases, leaving 10 bases between them. The CDR3 nucleotides read TGTGCCAGCAGCCAAGTAAGAGATTTCTATGGCTACACCTTC. Protein sequence: CASSQVRDFYGYTF. The full variable domain, with the rest looked up from reference TRBV14 and TRBJ1-2, is EAGVTQFPSHSVIEKGQTVTLRCDPISGHDNLYWYRRVMGKEIKFLLHFVKESKQDESGMPNNRFLAERTGGTYSTLKVQPAELEDSGVYFCASSQVRDFYGYTFGSGTRLTVV.

This chain uses TRBV5-4 with TRBJ2-5, with 8 bases matching TRBD2. CDR1 and CDR2 from the germline V gene are SGHNT and YYREEE (reference sequence). This CDR3 contains 15 residues. Unmatched junction bases numbered 10, after V lost 7 bases and J lost 2 bases. In DNA form, the CDR3 reads TGTGCCAGCCGGGGGGGGGCCGAACTACAAGAGACCCAGTACTTC. As protein: CASRGGAELQETQYF. The whole variable domain, filled in from reference TRBV5-4 and TRBJ2-5, reads ETGVTQSPTHLIKTRGQQVTLRCSSQSGHNTVSWYQQALGQGPQFIFQYYREEENGRGNFPPRFSGLQFPNYSSELNVNALELDDSALYLCASRGGAELQETQYFGPGTRLLVL.

The rearrangement links TRBV14 to TRBJ2-3, with D uncertain. The CDR3 length is 15 residues. Trimming cost V 4 bases and J 6 bases, with 17 bases left between them. Germline V gives CDR1 SGHDN, CDR2 FVKESK. The CDR3 sequence: CASSPWLTVGDTQYF. The CDR3 bases are TGTGCCAGCAGCCCCTGGTTGACCGTCGGGGATACGCAGTATTTT.

The CDR3 DNA follows: TGCAGCGTTGATTCCGGGACTAGCGGGAGAACGACAGATACGCAGTATTTT. Its translation: CSVDSGTSGRTTDTQYF. This chain connects TRBV29-1 to TRBJ2-3, with 14 bases matching TRBD2. The germline V gene has CDR1 SQVTM and CDR2 ANQGSEA. The CDR3 is 17 residues long. V lost 3 bases, J lost 3 bases, and 8 bases stayed unmatched.

V is TRBV15 and J is TRBJ1-3; D gene unclear. The CDR3 has 14 residues. CDR1 LNHNV and CDR2 YYDKDF come from the germline V gene (reference sequence). Deletions cut 3 bases from V and 0 bases from J, with 6 bases between. The CDR3, as DNA: TGTGCCACCAGCAGGTCCCTCTCTGGAAACACCATATATTTT. It is translated as CATSRSLSGNTIYF.

This chain connects TRBV29-1 to TRBJ2-7, with TRBD2 matching over 7 bases. The CDR3 totals 12 residues. Looked up from germline, CDR1 is SQVTM and CDR2 is ANQGSEA. The junction had 9 bases not matched to a gene; V was cut back by 7 bases and J by 6 bases. The DNA of the CDR3 is TGCAGCGCCTCGGGGGGTTCAGGCGAGCAGTACTTC. It is translated as CSASGGSGEQYF.

This clone has more than one count but fewer than ten. The rearrangement links TRBV7-2 to TRBJ2-3; 8 positions match TRBD2. Germline CDR1 and CDR2: SGHTA and FQGNSA. The CDR3 extends over 14 amino acids. V trimming: 6 bases; J trimming: 6 bases; junction bases outside the gene matches: 8. The CDR3 nucleotides are TGTGCCAGCAGTAGGAGCGGGGGAGGGGATACGCAGTATTTT. It is translated as CASSRSGGGDTQYF.

In its sample, this clone was seen once. Other DNA variants within this sample encode the same CDR3. This rearrangement joins TRBV19 to TRBJ1-2; 7 bases match TRBD1. Germline assignment: CDR1 LNHDA and CDR2 SQIVND (reference sequence). Losses at the gene ends were 6 bases for V and 5 bases for J; bases not matched to a gene: 6. The CDR3 extends over 13 amino acids. CDR3 loop: CASSRQGYYGYTF. Here the CDR3 DNA reads TGTGCCAGTAGCAGACAGGGATATTATGGCTACACCTTC.

The chain joins TRBV7-2 to TRBJ1-2, with 8 bases matching TRBD1. Germline-derived CDR1 and CDR2 are SGHTA and FQGNSA. V lost 6 bases to trimming and J lost 4 bases; unmatched junction nucleotides: 13. The CDR3 is made up of 16 amino acids. CDR3 in amino acids: CASRPPDRGETYGYTF. In nucleotides, the CDR3 is TGTGCCAGCAGGCCTCCCGACAGGGGCGAAACCTATGGCTACACCTTC.

This chain connects TRBV30 to TRBJ2-7, with D maybe TRBD2 (5 bases). The CDR3 sequence is 14 residues long. Looked up from germline, CDR1 is GTSNPN and CDR2 is SVGIG (reference sequence). V gave up 0 bases and J gave up 3 bases, with 12 bases separating them. CDR3 region: CAWSVRRRGYEQYF. Here the CDR3 DNA reads TGTGCCTGGAGTGTCCGTCGTCGGGGCTACGAGCAGTACTTC.

This chain uses TRBV9 with TRBJ1-1; D is uncertain. The germline V and J ends were trimmed by 0 bases and 1 base, with 10 bases remaining between them. Germline V gene lookup returns CDR1 SGDLS and CDR2 YYNGEE. This CDR3 is 15 amino acids long. DNA for the CDR3: TGTGCCAGCAGCGTAGTGTCCCAGTCGAACACTGAAGCTTTCTTT. This gives the protein CASSVVSQSNTEAFF.

This clone was observed a single time. J is TRBJ2-7 and V is TRBV11-3; D is unclear. CDR1 is SGHNT, CDR2 YENEEA, per germline. V was clipped by 6 bases and J by 7 bases, with 16 bases between them. CDR3 length: 13 amino acids. The CDR3 coding sequence is TGTGCCAGCAGTGGCCTGGCCCCCTGGGAGCAGTACTTC. It translates to CASSGLAPWEQYF.

This chain connects TRBV5-1 to TRBJ2-5; D remains unclear. The V gene's germline CDR1 is SGHRS and CDR2 YFSETQ. This CDR3 is 12 amino acids long. The V end was cut by 4 bases, the J end by 5 bases, with 9 bases between. CDR3 coding DNA: TGCGCCAGCAGCCCCCGGCGGGAGACCCAGTACTTC. Its protein is CASSPRRETQYF.

The chain links TRBV6-5 to TRBJ1-1, with D uncertain. Germline loops: CDR1 MNHEY, CDR2 SVGAGI. The CDR3 runs 14 residues. V lost 0 bases to trimming and J lost 7 bases, with 12 bases between them. The CDR3 nucleotides are TGTGCCAGCAGTTACTCGGCCCAAAGAAATGAAGCTTTCTTT. This encodes CASSYSAQRNEAFF.

The gene calls are TRBV5-4 and TRBJ2-1; 7 nucleotides align to TRBD2. This CDR3 comprises 17 residues. Germline lookup yields CDR1 SGHNT and CDR2 YYREEE (reference sequence). The trim removed 4 bases at V and 2 bases at J, leaving 12 bases unmatched. CDR3 DNA sequence: TGTGCCAGCAGCCCCAAAGCTAGCGGTACCGCCTACAATGAGCAGTTCTTC. Amino acids: CASSPKASGTAYNEQFF.

This sequence joins TRBV30 and TRBJ1-1, with 9 bases aligning to TRBD1. The germline V gene encodes CDR1 GTSNPN and CDR2 SVGIG (reference sequence). V shed 3 bases and J 5 bases; nucleotides not matched to a gene: 4. The CDR3 length is 13 residues. CDR3 sequence reads: CAWRNRGQTEAFF. DNA of the CDR3: TGTGCCTGGAGGAACAGGGGGCAGACTGAAGCTTTCTTT.

The J gene is TRBJ2-7, the V gene TRBV6-5; D perhaps matches TRBD2 (5 bases). With 4 bases removed from V and 0 bases from J, the gap between germline ends came to 16 bases. This CDR3 contains 16 residues. Germline V gene sequence: CDR1 MNHEY, CDR2 SVGAGI. The CDR3 nucleotides are TGTGCCAGCAGTTCCGAACGGACTGTTAGCTCCTACGAGCAGTACTTC. Translation: CASSSERTVSSYEQYF.

The rearrangement joins TRBV19 to TRBJ1-5; TRBD1 agrees at 9 bases. Per germline, CDR1 LNHDA and CDR2 SQIVND (reference sequence). V dropped 7 bases and J dropped 2; count of bases not matched to a gene: 9. This CDR3 has 16 amino acids. CDR3 loop: CASKGQGVGGNQPQHF. The DNA for the CDR3 is TGTGCCAGTAAGGGACAGGGTGTCGGTGGCAATCAGCCCCAGCATTTT.

This chain joins TRBV18 and TRBJ2-1; 10 bases line up with TRBD2. V dropped 3 bases and J dropped 5; count of bases not matched to a gene: 1. The CDR3 is made up of 14 amino acids. The V gene's germline CDR1 is KGHSH and CDR2 LQKENI. The CDR3 sequence is CASSPSGGDNEQFF. As DNA, the CDR3 is TGTGCCAGCTCACCCAGCGGGGGGGACAATGAGCAGTTCTTC. The variable domain in full, completed from reference TRBV18 and TRBJ2-1, reads NAGVMQNPRHLVRRRGQEARLRCSPMKGHSHVYWYRQLPEEGLKFMVYLQKENIIDESGMPKERFSAEFPKEGPSILRIQQVVRGDSAAYFCASSPSGGDNEQFFGPGTRLTVL.

This rearrangement joins TRBV11-2 to TRBJ2-2; D perhaps matches TRBD2 (5 bases). The CDR3 covers 15 residues. Germline V gene sequence: CDR1 SGHAT, CDR2 FQNNGV. V was clipped by 5 bases and J by 0 bases, with 10 bases between them. The CDR3 loop is CASSPSRSNTGELFF. DNA for the CDR3: TGTGCCAGCAGCCCTAGCAGATCGAACACCGGGGAGCTGTTTTTT.

J is TRBJ2-3 and V is TRBV19; D is possibly TRBD1 (7 bases). V lost 3 bases, J lost 4 bases, and 20 bases lay in between. Germline V gives CDR1 LNHDA, CDR2 SQIVND (reference sequence). This CDR3 is 17 amino acids long. The CDR3 DNA follows: TGTGCCAGTAGTATGCCCAACAGGGGAGGTTGGGCAGATACGCAGTATTTT. Protein product: CASSMPNRGGWADTQYF.

The chain couples TRBV10-1 to TRBJ1-2, with TRBD1 matching 12 bases. This CDR3 is built from 16 residues. V was clipped by 5 bases and J by 4 bases; unmatched bases: 8. Germline loops: CDR1 WNHNN, CDR2 SYGVQD (reference sequence). The CDR3 DNA sequence: TGCGCCAGCAGTCCGGGACAGGGGGCCGCCGGCTATGGCTACACCTTC. Its protein is CASSPGQGAAGYGYTF.

The chain recombines TRBV27 with TRBJ2-7, with D perhaps matching TRBD1 (5 bases). Deletions cut 0 bases from V and 3 bases from J, with 12 bases between. The CDR3 spans 15 residues. The germline gives CDR1 MNHEY, CDR2 SMNVEV (reference sequence). The chain's CDR3 is CASSLSNYRRYEQYF. The DNA for the CDR3 is TGTGCCAGCAGTTTATCGAATTACAGGCGCTACGAGCAGTACTTC.

The CDR3 DNA reads TGTGCCAGCAGCGTACGGAGAGGATTCTCTGGGGCCAACGTCCTGACTTTC. Amino acid sequence: CASSVRRGFSGANVLTF. The chain combines TRBV9 with TRBJ2-6; D remains ambiguous. The CDR3 is made up of 17 amino acids. From germline, CDR1 is SGDLS and CDR2 YYNGEE. The V end was cut by 1 base, the J end by 0 bases, with 11 bases between.

The CDR3 is CASSSTGVNYGYTF. CDR3 coding DNA: TGTGCCAGCTCATCGACAGGGGTGAACTATGGCTACACCTTC. The chain combines TRBV18 with TRBJ1-2; 8 bases line up with TRBD1. The CDR3 contains 14 residues. Germline values: CDR1 KGHSH, CDR2 LQKENI. V was clipped by 5 bases and J by 2 bases; unmatched bases: 4.

This clone was seen only a few times. The chain couples TRBV7-9 to TRBJ2-7, with TRBD2 identical over 9 bases. The V gene end was trimmed by 4 bases and the J gene end by 0 bases; junction bases not matched to a gene: 4. The CDR3 has 15 residues. Germline-derived CDR1 and CDR2 are SEHNR and FQNEAQ (reference sequence). CDR3 protein: CASSSPSGDSYEQYF. CDR3 DNA: TGTGCCAGCAGCTCACCTAGCGGGGACTCCTACGAGCAGTACTTC. The variable domain in full, completed from reference TRBV7-9 and TRBJ2-7, reads DTGVSQNPRHKITKRGQNVTFRCDPISEHNRLYWYRQTLGQGPEFLTYFQNEAQLEKSRLLSDRFSAERPKGSFSTLEIQRTEQGDSAMYLCASSSPSGDSYEQYFGPGTRLTVT.

V and J are TRBV5-1 and TRBJ1-1; TRBD1 might be the D (6 bases). The CDR3 length is 14 residues. Trimming cost V 2 bases and J 6 bases, with 14 bases left between them. CDR1 is SGHRS and CDR2 is YFSETQ in the germline V gene. The CDR3 here is CASSFQTGTPEAFF. CDR3 bases: TGCGCCAGCAGCTTCCAGACAGGCACCCCTGAAGCTTTCTTT.